This note documents a single T cell receptor (beta chain) sequence. This clonotype was seen at least ten times. Its antigen is still unknown. It has no much larger one-base neighbor in the sample; base qualities were not kept. For sequencing, an Illumina HiSeq 1500 was employed. The public reads were quality trimmed at Q25 with fastp and then assembled into clones with MiXCR by TCRdb, keeping productive beta chains. Each record represents a unique CDR3 protein, reported with the most common genes and DNA among its rows. The sample table contains 150,000 or so distinct CDR3 sequences; only one count was recorded for 5% to 6.5% of them. Of the sample, roughly 18% falls within the top ten clones. This record belongs to a study of T cell repertoires in cytomegalovirus infection (dated 2019 in TCRdb). With respect to the entire study: Because public TCR beta signatures pointed to carriage of CMV infection together with the matching HLA type, the HLA type of each donor mattered for the analysis.

What the work shows at the level of the full study, not this receptor alone: In both this cohort and an independent approximately 370-donor cohort, the cumulative frequency of public TCR beta family members distinguished carriers of CMV infection plus the relevant HLA type. The ex vivo response was dominated by HLA-C-restricted CMV-specific TCR beta clonotypes, which also provided the single most frequent clonotype in two of eight donors.

There are 17 amino acids in the CDR3, from cysteine to phenylalanine inclusive. Only CDR3 DNA remains: 51 bases, in frame from the first base. CDR1 and CDR2 are read off the germline V gene as MNHEY and SVGEGT. Compared with germline, V lacks 0 bases and J lacks 1 base; bases without a gene match: 8. The chain is encoded by TRBV6-2 or TRBV6-3 joined to TRBJ2-5; 7 middle bases align to TRBD1. The sequence came from a human donor in good health (CMV status not recorded). Some clones in this sample may be carry-over from other donors' samples. The sample taken for sequencing was PBMCs. Here is the DNA: TGTGCCAGCAGTTACTCGAGGGGACAGACTCTCCAAGAGACCCAGTACTTC. The encoded protein is CASSYSRGQTLQETQYF.